The 17 T cell receptor beta chains reported below all come from one sample, sequenced in a study of blood T cell repertoires in COVID-19. TCRdb's table, derived via immunoSEQ multiplex PCR, lists solely in-frame clones and lacks some. Altogether 200,000 to 300,000 clones are present, around 88% being singletons, with the ten largest covering about 4%. The sequencing sample was made of PBMCs or T cells enriched from blood (not recorded which). These TCRs come from a woman aged 30 to 39 who had recovered from COVID-19.

This clone was seen more than once but under ten times. The chain joins TRBV11-2 to TRBJ2-3; D may be TRBD2 (5 bases). V lost 2 bases and J lost 1, with 19 bases in between. CDR1 is SGHAT and CDR2 is FQNNGV in the germline V gene. CDR3 length: 18 residues. The CDR3 loop reads CASSLLALFRGRTDTQYF. CDR3 in DNA: TGTGCCAGCAGCTTATTGGCCCTTTTTCGAGGGCGCACAGATACGCAGTATTTT.

The V gene is TRBV4-3, the J gene TRBJ2-5; possible D gene TRBD2, 5 bases. CDR3 length equals 13 residues. V lost 0 bases and J lost 7, with 9 bases in between. Germline V CDR1 and CDR2: LGHNA, YSLEER. CDR3 residues: CASSQDFTRTQYF. CDR3 bases: TGCGCCAGCAGCCAAGATTTTACTAGGACCCAGTACTTC.

This sequence joins TRBV21-1 and TRBJ1-1. TRBV21-1 is a known pseudogene. There are 15 residues in the CDR3. The CDR3 region is CGNSGGTPQNTEAFF. The CDR3 DNA is TGTGGCAACAGCGGGGGGACCCCCCAGAACACTGAAGCTTTCTTT.

This clone turned up a few times. The chain uses TRBV3-1 (or the pseudogene TRBV3-2) and TRBJ1-4, with D perhaps TRBD1 (6 bases). Germline lookup yields CDR1 LGHDT and CDR2 YNNKEL (reference sequence). V lost 0 bases to trimming and J lost 7 bases, with 12 bases between them. The CDR3 runs to 15 residues. CDR3 sequence reads: CASSQDRGIGEKLFF. CDR3 in DNA: TGTGCCAGCAGCCAAGATAGGGGGATAGGTGAAAAACTGTTTTTT.

The chain carries TRBV2 and TRBJ1-4; D gene uncertain. V was pared by 5 bases and J by 8 bases, with 21 bases between. There are 16 residues in the CDR3. Looked up from germline, CDR1 is SNHLY and CDR2 is FYNNEI. CDR3 in amino acids: CASSLHGEGAVEKLFF. DNA for the CDR3: TGTGCCAGCAGTCTCCATGGGGAGGGAGCTGTCGAAAAACTGTTTTTT. The complete variable domain, with remaining parts taken from reference TRBV2 and TRBJ1-4, reads EPEVTQTPSHQVTQMGQEVILRCVPISNHLYFYWYRQILGQKVEFLVSFYNNEISEKSEIFDDQFSVERPDGSNFTLKIRSTKLEDSAMYFCASSLHGEGAVEKLFFGSGTQLSVL.

This clone was seen more than once but under ten times. V is TRBV4-3 and J is TRBJ2-3; 8 positions agree with TRBD1. The J segment lost 3 bases and the V segment lost 1 base, leaving 6 bases of the junction unmatched. Germline CDR1 is LGHNA and CDR2 is YSLEER. The CDR3 has 16 residues. Written as DNA, the CDR3 is TGCGCCAGCAGCCAAGCAGGGGGCAGCTGGACAGATACGCAGTATTTT. This gives the protein CASSQAGGSWTDTQYF.

CDR3 in DNA: TGTGCCAGCAGTTTGAACAACCTCTACAATGAGCAGTTCTTC. It translates to CASSLNNLYNEQFF. V gene TRBV27 combines with J gene TRBJ2-1; D uncertain. With 3 bases removed from V and 3 bases from J, the gap between germline ends came to 9 bases. Germline V gene data show CDR1 as MNHEY and CDR2 as SMNVEV (reference sequence). The CDR3 is made up of 14 amino acids.

V usage is TRBV2 and J usage is TRBJ1-5; 9 bases are a match to TRBD1. The V gene end was trimmed by 9 bases and the J gene end by 3 bases; junction bases not matched to a gene: 9. Germline V CDR1 and CDR2: SNHLY, FYNNEI. This CDR3 is built from 15 residues. CDR3 coding DNA: TGTGCCAGTGGACAGGGGACGGTAATCAATCAGCCCCAGCATTTT. As protein: CASGQGTVINQPQHF.

This chain connects TRBV5-1 to TRBJ2-7; TRBD2 matches at 7 bases. From germline, CDR1 is SGHRS and CDR2 YFSETQ. The junction had 20 bases not matched to a gene; V was cut back by 5 bases and J by 3 bases. The CDR3 sequence is 18 residues long. CDR3 sequence: CASSFDMSLRGSFYEQYF. The CDR3 DNA reads TGCGCCAGCAGTTTTGACATGTCCTTACGCGGGAGCTTCTACGAGCAGTACTTC.

The chain couples TRBV28 to TRBJ2-5, with D possibly being TRBD2 (6 bases). The CDR3 length is 15 residues. Trimming cost V 7 bases and J 3 bases, with 18 bases left between them. Germline CDR1 and CDR2: MDHEN and SYDVKM. CDR3 nucleotide sequence: TGTGCCAGCAACACCGTCGGGAGTTCTGAAGAGACCCAGTACTTC. Amino acids: CASNTVGSSEETQYF.

The chain joins TRBV7-2 to TRBJ1-2; D unclear. CDR1 and CDR2 from the germline V gene are SGHTA and FQGNSA. This CDR3 is 14 amino acids long. V was pared by 5 bases and J by 4 bases, with 14 bases between. CDR3 region: CASSPSLAGYGYTF. The DNA for the CDR3 is TGTGCCAGCAGCCCCTCTTTAGCTGGCTATGGCTACACCTTC.

This clone was seen a single time. The chain employs TRBV19 and TRBJ1-1, with D uncertain. Trimming took off 3 bases at V and 1 base at J, with 6 bases between the two ends. CDR1 is LNHDA, CDR2 SQIVND, per germline (reference sequence). The CDR3 contains 13 residues. The CDR3 region has the DNA TGTGCCAGTAGTATTTGGCAGAACACTGAAGCTTTCTTT. Protein sequence: CASSIWQNTEAFF.

V usage is TRBV18 and J usage is TRBJ2-3; 7 positions match TRBD2. CDR3 size: 15 residues. CDR1 and CDR2 (germline): KGHSH, LQKENI. The trim removed 3 bases at V and 0 bases at J, leaving 3 bases unmatched. CDR3 DNA sequence: TGTGCCAGCTCACCCGTGGGAGGGAGCACAGATACGCAGTATTTT. Its translation: CASSPVGGSTDTQYF.

The CDR3 nucleotides read TGTGCCAGCAGCTTAGTTTGGACTAGAGAAGAGACCCAGTACTTC. It translates to CASSLVWTREETQYF. The chain joins TRBV7-2 to TRBJ2-5; 7 nucleotides line up with TRBD2. The CDR3 contains 15 residues. CDR1 is SGHTA and CDR2 is FQGNSA in the germline V gene. V was clipped by 1 base and J by 3 bases; unmatched bases: 5. Looking up the rest from reference TRBV7-2 and TRBJ2-5 gives the full variable domain: GAGVSQSPSNKVTEKGKDVELRCDPISGHTALYWYRQSLGQGLEFLIYFQGNSAPDKSGLPSDRFSAERTGGSVSTLTIQRTQQEDSAVYLCASSLVWTREETQYFGPGTRLLVL.

J is TRBJ1-4 and V is TRBV9; no clear D. The CDR3 runs to 15 residues. V gave up 4 bases and J gave up 6 bases, with 16 bases separating them. Germline CDR1 reads SGDLS; CDR2 reads YYNGEE. CDR3 in DNA: TGTGCCAGCAGCCGTGACGGATCGGGAGATGAAAAACTGTTTTTT. It encodes CASSRDGSGDEKLFF.

The chain has TRBV19 and TRBJ1-1; no firm D call. This CDR3 has 11 amino acids. V was pared by 8 bases and J by 8 bases, with 12 bases between. Germline lookup yields CDR1 LNHDA and CDR2 SQIVND (reference sequence). For the CDR3, the DNA is TGTGCCAGTGCCTCTACCCTGGAAGCTTTCTTT. Protein product: CASASTLEAFF.

The chain is built from TRBV30 and TRBJ1-6; 7 bases line up with TRBD1. Germline V lookup: CDR1 GTSNPN, CDR2 SVGIG (reference sequence). The CDR3 covers 16 residues. J was trimmed by 7 bases and V by 2 bases; bases with no gene match: 11. The CDR3 DNA reads TGTGCCTGGAGTCGGGAAATAGGGACAGCAAATTCACCCCTCCACTTT. Translated: CAWSREIGTANSPLHF.